The 11 T cell receptor beta chains presented below share a single source sample, sequenced in a study of T cell clusters in autoimmune cytopenias. TRB was amplified by touch-down multiplex PCR, primer pools A and B combined. TCRdb reprocessed the multiplex PCR reads and reports one entry per CDR3 protein, with no DNA. In total, the table holds about 8,400 distinct CDR3 sequences. Each sample's input was roughly 270 ng genomic DNA, 35,000 to 40,000 genome equivalents. Sequencing was done on a sample of peripheral blood. The receptors come from a human donor with an autoimmune cytopenia or autoimmune hepatitis (not recorded which).

The chain uses TRBV5-6 and TRBJ1-1. The V gene's germline CDR1 is SGHDT and CDR2 YYEEEE. The CDR3 contains 14 residues. The CDR3 loop reads CASSIDGIWKEAFF.

This clonotype is medium-sized by frequency. CDR3 loop: CSAREQGNYGYTF. The rearrangement links TRBV20-1 to TRBJ1-2; without DNA, the TCRdb call of TRBD1 cannot be checked. CDR1 is DFQATT and CDR2 is SNEGSKA in the germline V gene (reference sequence). The CDR3 runs to 13 residues.

V gene TRBV6-4 combines with J gene TRBJ2-3; checking the TCRdb D call of TRBD1 is not possible without DNA. Looked up from germline, CDR1 is MRHNA and CDR2 is SNTAGT. This CDR3 has 16 residues. The CDR3 region is CASSDSGTGSTDTQYF.

The chain is built from TRBV19 and TRBJ2-2; TCRdb names TRBD1, which stays unverified in the absence of DNA. Germline CDR1 is LNHDA and CDR2 is SQIVND (reference sequence). CDR3 length: 17 residues. The CDR3 protein is CASSIRGRTTNTGELFF.

Considering frequency, this clonotype is medium-sized (0.01 to 0.1%). The rearrangement links TRBV29-1 to TRBJ1-1; TCRdb proposes TRBD1, but this gene call is untestable without DNA. CDR3 length: 13 amino acids. Germline CDR1 reads SQVTM; CDR2 reads ANQGSEA. CDR3 protein: CSVGQGAGTEAFF.

The chain uses TRBV9 and TRBJ2-3. Germline CDR1 reads SGDLS; CDR2 reads YYNGEE. This CDR3 has 16 amino acids. CDR3 residues: CASSVTGSSGTDTQYF. Supplemented by reference TRBV9 and TRBJ2-3, the full variable domain reads DSGVTQTPKHLITATGQRVTLRCSPRSGDLSVYWYQQSLDQGLQFLIQYYNGEERAKGNILERFSAQQFPDLHSELNLSSLELGDSALYFCASSVTGSSGTDTQYFGPGTRLTVL.

This chain uses TRBV20-1 with TRBJ2-7; TCRdb names TRBD1, which stays unverified in the absence of DNA. The CDR3 runs 14 residues. Germline V CDR1 and CDR2: DFQATT, SNEGSKA (reference sequence). The CDR3 spells CSAVPFGAAYEQYF.

This clonotype is medium-sized (0.01 to 0.1%) by frequency. The V gene is TRBV12-3 or TRBV12-4, the J gene TRBJ1-6. This CDR3 comprises 16 residues. CDR3 loop: CASSFPPHRTSSPLHF.

The chain carries TRBV5-1 and TRBJ2-1; without DNA, the TCRdb call of TRBD2 cannot be checked. In germline, CDR1 is SGHRS, CDR2 YFSETQ. CDR3 length: 17 amino acids. The CDR3: CASSLTISGSAYNEQFF.

The chain links TRBV5-1 to TRBJ1-2; the D call from TCRdb, TRBD1, cannot be confirmed without DNA. CDR3 length: 13 amino acids. Per the germline V gene, CDR1 is SGHRS and CDR2 is YFSETQ. CDR3: CASRGTEYYGYTF.

This clonotype registers medium-sized by frequency. This chain uses TRBV6-1 with TRBJ1-5. The CDR3 has 15 amino acids. In germline, CDR1 is MNHNS, CDR2 SASEGT. CDR3 sequence reads: CASSDYLGDTQPQHF.